The 2 T cell receptor beta chains presented below share a single source sample, sequenced in a study of regulatory T cells in long-lasting Graves disease. Combining iRepertoire HTBI primers with Arm-PCR of CDR3 regions, the authors built TCR beta libraries. TCRdb re-derived calls from the multiplex PCR reads in MiXCR, one entry per CDR3 protein. This table holds a few hundred thousand distinct CDR3 sequences, about 25% found once. Documented time point: persistent/refractory GD, antithyroid drugs over 5 years with positive TRAb. TCR sequences were obtained from RNA taken from PBMCs. The sequences come from peripheral blood mononuclear cells (PBMCs), collected when the disease was refractory, from a patient treated with antithyroid drugs. The receptor source for this set is a female donor with Graves disease.

This clonotype turned up a few times. The chain couples TRBV30 to TRBJ1-3; 7 nucleotides line up with TRBD1. This CDR3 spans 14 amino acids. Germline CDR1 GTSNPN, CDR2 SVGIG (reference sequence). CDR3 sequence: CAGTEGAGGNTIYF. CDR3 in DNA: TGTGCTGGAACCGAGGGGGCCGGTGGAAACACCATATATTTT.

This clonotype was recorded many times. V usage is TRBV2 and J usage is TRBJ2-7, with 8 bases identical to TRBD2. In germline, CDR1 is SNHLY, CDR2 FYNNEI. The ends lost 3 bases at V and 2 bases at J; junction bases unmatched: 3. This CDR3 contains 14 residues. CDR3 in DNA: TGTGCCAGCAGTGAGCCGGGACTAGCCTACGAGCAGTACTTC. Translated, it gives CASSEPGLAYEQYF.